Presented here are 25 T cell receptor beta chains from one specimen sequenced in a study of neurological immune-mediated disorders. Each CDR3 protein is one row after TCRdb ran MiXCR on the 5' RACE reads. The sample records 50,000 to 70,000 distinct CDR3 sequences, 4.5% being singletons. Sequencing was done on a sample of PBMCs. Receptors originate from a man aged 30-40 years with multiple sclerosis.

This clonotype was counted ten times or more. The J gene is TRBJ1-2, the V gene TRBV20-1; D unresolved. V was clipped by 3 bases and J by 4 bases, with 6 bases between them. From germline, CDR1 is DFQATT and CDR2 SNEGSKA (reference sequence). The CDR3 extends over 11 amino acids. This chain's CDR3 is CSASNLYGYTF. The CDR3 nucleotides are TGCAGTGCTAGCAATCTCTATGGCTACACCTTC.

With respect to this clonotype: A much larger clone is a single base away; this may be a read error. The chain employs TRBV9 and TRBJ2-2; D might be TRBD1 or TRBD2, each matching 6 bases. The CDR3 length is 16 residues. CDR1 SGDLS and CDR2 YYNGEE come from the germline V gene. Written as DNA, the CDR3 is TGTGCCAGCAGCGTAGGACGGGGGCCGGGCACCGGGGAGCGGTTTTTT. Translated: CASSVGRGPGTGERFF.

In DNA, the CDR3 is TGCGCCAGCAGCCCGGGGACTCTCAGCTCCTACGAGCAGTACGTC. It yields the protein CASSPGTLSSYEQYV. The chain links TRBV5-1 to TRBJ2-7; a weak D match, TRBD2 (6 bases). The V end lost 4 bases, the J end lost 0 bases, and 14 bases lay between the germline ends. The germline V gene has CDR1 SGHRS and CDR2 YFSETQ. The CDR3 is 15 residues long.

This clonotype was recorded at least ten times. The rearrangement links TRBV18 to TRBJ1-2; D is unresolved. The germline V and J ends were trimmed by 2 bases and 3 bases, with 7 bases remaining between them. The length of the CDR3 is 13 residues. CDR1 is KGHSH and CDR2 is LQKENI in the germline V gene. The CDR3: CASSPEGYYGYTF. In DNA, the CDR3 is TGTGCCAGCTCACCAGAAGGCTACTATGGCTACACCTTC.

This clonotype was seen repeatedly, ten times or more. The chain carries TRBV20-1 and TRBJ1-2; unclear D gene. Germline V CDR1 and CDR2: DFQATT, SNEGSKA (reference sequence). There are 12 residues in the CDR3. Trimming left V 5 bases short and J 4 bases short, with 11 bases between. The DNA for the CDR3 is TGCAGTGCTCGTCTGAATACCTATGGCTACACCTTC. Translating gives CSARLNTYGYTF.

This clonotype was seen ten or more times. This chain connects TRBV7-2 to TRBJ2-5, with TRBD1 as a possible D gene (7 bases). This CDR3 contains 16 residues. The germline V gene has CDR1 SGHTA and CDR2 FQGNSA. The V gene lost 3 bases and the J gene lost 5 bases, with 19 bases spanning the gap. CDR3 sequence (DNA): TGTGCCAGCAGCTTCTCGCCAGGGGGGAGCGGCGAGACCCAGTACTTC. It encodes CASSFSPGGSGETQYF.

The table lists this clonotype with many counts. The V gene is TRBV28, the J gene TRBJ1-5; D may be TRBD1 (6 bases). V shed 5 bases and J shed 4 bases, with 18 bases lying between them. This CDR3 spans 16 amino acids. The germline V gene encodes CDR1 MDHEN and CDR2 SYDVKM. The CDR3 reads CASSVSGGGSNQPQHF. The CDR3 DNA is TGTGCCAGCAGTGTCTCGGGAGGGGGATCAAATCAGCCCCAGCATTTT.

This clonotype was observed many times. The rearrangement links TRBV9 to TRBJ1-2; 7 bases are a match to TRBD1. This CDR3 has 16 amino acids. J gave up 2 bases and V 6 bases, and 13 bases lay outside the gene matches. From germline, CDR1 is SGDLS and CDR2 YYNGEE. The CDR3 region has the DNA TGTGCCAGCAACCCCCTAGGTACGACAGGGAACTATGGCTACACCTTC. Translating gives CASNPLGTTGNYGYTF.

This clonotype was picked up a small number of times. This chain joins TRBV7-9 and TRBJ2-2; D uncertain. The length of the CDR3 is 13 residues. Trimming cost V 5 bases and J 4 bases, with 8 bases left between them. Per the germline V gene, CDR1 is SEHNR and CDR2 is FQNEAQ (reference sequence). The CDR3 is CASSPYPTGELFF. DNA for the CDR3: TGTGCCAGCAGCCCATATCCCACCGGGGAGCTGTTTTTT.

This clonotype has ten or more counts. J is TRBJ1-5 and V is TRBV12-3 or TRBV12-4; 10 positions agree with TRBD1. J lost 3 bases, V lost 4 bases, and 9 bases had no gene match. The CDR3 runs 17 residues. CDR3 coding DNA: TGTGCCAGCAGTTCTTCTGGGACAGGGGCCTACAATCAGCCCCAGCATTTT. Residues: CASSSSGTGAYNQPQHF.

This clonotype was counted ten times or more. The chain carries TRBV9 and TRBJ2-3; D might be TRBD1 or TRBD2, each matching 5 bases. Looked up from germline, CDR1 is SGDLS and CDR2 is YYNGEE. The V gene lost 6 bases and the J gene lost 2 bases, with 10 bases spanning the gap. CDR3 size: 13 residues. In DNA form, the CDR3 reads TGTGCCAGCAACCAGGGAGCCACAGATACGCAGTATTTT. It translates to CASNQGATDTQYF. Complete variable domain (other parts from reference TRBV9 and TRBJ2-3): DSGVTQTPKHLITATGQRVTLRCSPRSGDLSVYWYQQSLDQGLQFLIQYYNGEERAKGNILERFSAQQFPDLHSELNLSSLELGDSALYFCASNQGATDTQYFGPGTRLTVL.

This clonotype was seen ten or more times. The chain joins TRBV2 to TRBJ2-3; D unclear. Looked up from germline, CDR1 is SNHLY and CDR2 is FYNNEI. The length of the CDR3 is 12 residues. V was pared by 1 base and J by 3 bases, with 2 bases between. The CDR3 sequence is CASSEGTDTQYF. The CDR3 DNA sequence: TGTGCCAGCAGTGAAGGGACAGATACGCAGTATTTT. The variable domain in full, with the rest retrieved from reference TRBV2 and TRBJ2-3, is EPEVTQTPSHQVTQMGQEVILRCVPISNHLYFYWYRQILGQKVEFLVSFYNNEISEKSEIFDDQFSVERPDGSNFTLKIRSTKLEDSAMYFCASSEGTDTQYFGPGTRLTVL.

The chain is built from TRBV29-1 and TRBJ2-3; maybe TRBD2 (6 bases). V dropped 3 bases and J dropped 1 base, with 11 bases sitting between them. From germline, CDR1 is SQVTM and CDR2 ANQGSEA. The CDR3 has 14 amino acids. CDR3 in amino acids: CSVDGGVGTDTQYF. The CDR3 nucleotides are TGCAGCGTTGATGGCGGGGTAGGCACAGATACGCAGTATTTT.

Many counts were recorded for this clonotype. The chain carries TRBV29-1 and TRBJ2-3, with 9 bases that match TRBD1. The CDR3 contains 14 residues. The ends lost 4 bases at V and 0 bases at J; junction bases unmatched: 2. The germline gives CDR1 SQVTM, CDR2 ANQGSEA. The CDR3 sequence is CSVAGTGSTDTQYF. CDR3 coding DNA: TGCAGCGTTGCCGGGACAGGGAGCACAGATACGCAGTATTTT.

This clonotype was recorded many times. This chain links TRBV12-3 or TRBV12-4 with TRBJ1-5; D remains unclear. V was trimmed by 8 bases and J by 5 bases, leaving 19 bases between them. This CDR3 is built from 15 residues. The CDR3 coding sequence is TGTGCCAGCTCTCCACCGGGAGGAAGGGATCAGCCCCAGCATTTT. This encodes CASSPPGGRDQPQHF.

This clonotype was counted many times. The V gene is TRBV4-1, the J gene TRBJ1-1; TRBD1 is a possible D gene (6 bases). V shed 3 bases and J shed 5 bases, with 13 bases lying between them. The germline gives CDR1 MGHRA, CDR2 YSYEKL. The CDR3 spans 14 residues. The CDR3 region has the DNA TGCGCCAGCAGCCAGTCCACAGGGTCGACTGAAGCTTTCTTT. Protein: CASSQSTGSTEAFF.

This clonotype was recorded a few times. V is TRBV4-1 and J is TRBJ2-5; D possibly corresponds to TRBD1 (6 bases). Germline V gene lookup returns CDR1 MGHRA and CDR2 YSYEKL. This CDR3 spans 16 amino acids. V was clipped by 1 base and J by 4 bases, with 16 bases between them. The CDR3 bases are TGCGCCAGCAGCCAAGGTCCCAGGGGAGCGCGAGAGACCCAGTACTTC. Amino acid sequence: CASSQGPRGARETQYF.

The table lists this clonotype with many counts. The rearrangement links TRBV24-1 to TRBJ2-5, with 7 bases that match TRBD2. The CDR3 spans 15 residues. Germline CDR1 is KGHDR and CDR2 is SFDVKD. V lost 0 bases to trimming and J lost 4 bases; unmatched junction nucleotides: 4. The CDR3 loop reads CATSDLRSGGETQYF. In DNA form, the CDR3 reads TGTGCCACCAGTGATTTGCGTTCGGGGGGAGAGACCCAGTACTTC.

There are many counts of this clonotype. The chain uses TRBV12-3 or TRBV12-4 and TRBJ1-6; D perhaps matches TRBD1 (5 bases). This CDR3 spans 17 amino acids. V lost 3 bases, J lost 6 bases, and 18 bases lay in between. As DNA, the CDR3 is TGTGCCAGCAGTTTGTTTTGGGGCGGCGGGGTTAATTCACCCCTCCACTTT. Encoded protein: CASSLFWGGGVNSPLHF.

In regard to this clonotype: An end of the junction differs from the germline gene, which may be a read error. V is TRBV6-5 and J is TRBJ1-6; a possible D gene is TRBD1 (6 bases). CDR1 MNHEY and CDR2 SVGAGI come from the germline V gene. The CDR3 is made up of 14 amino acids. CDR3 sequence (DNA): TGTGCCACCGCGCGGGACATCCGTAATTCACCCCTCAACTTT. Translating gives CATARDIRNSPLNF.

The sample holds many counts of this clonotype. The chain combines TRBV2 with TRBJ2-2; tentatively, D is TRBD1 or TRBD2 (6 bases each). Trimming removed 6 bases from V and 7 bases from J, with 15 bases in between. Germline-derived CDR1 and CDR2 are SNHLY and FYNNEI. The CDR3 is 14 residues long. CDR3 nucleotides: TGTGCCAGCAGACCGTCGGGGGCGGGCGGGGAGCTGTTTTTT. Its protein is CASRPSGAGGELFF.

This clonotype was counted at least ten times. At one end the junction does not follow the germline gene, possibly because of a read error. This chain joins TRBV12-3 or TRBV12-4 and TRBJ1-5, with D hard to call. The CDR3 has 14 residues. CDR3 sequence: CASSHYSSNQPQNF. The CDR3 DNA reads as TGTGCCAGCAGTCATTACAGTAGCAATCAGCCCCAGAATTTT.

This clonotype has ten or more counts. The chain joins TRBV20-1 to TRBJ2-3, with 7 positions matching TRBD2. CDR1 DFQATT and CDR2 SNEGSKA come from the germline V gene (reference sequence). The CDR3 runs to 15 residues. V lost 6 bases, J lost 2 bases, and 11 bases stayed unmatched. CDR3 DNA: TGCAGTGCACCTAGGGACTACGCCTTCACAGATACGCAGTATTTT. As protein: CSAPRDYAFTDTQYF.

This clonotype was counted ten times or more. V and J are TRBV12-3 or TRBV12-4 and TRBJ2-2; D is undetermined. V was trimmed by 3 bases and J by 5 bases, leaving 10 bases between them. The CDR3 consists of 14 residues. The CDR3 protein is CASSFRPLTGELFF. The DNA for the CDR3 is TGTGCCAGCAGTTTTAGGCCCCTTACCGGGGAGCTGTTTTTT.

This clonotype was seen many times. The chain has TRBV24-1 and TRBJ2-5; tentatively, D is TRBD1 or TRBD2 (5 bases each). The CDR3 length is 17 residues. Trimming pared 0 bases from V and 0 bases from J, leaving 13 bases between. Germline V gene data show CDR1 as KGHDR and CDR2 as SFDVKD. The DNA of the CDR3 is TGTGCCACCAGTGATTTGGGGGACGGAGTCCACCAAGAGACCCAGTACTTC. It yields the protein CATSDLGDGVHQETQYF.